This T cell receptor beta chain was sequenced for a study of T cells in Graves' hyperthyroidism and ophthalmopathy. At the level of the study: Staff took peripheral blood when the initial diagnosis was made, before any treatment began.

Among the patients, aged 18 to 65, hyperthyroidism was newly diagnosed and had lasted under 2 months. Fresh peripheral blood, approximately 10 ml, yielded the PBMCs. This CDR3 has 13 amino acids. Per the germline V gene, CDR1 is GTSNPN and CDR2 is SVGIG (reference sequence). V was pared by 3 bases and J by 8 bases, with 16 bases between. About this clonotype itself: The antigen is undetermined.

Study-wide results and limits: Appearing also in blood were most of the thyroid clonotypes expanded above 0.001.

The investigators amplified TCR beta CDR3 regions from RNA transcripts. The TCR CDR3 first-round RT-PCR relied on the HTBI primer set. TCRdb processed the multiplex PCR reads anew with MiXCR; each CDR3 protein has one entry. The sample consists of approximately 740,000 distinct CDR3 sequences, roughly 15% of them appearing once. Sequences were obtained from blood. The sequence came from a woman under 30 with Graves' hyperthyroidism. The chain combines TRBV30 with TRBJ1-2; possible D gene TRBD1, 6 bases. CDR3 in DNA: TGTGCCTGGAGCACCCGGACAGACACGGGCTACACCTTC. Amino acids: CAWSTRTDTGYTF.